This T cell receptor (beta chain) was recovered during a study of Graves' ophthalmopathy and Graves' hyperthyroidism. Amplified TCR beta CDR3 regions were obtained using RNA transcripts as template. An initial RT-PCR round employing HTBI primers preceded a second-round multiplex PCR. One entry per CDR3 protein results from TCRdb running MiXCR on the multiplex PCR reads. The sample has roughly 700,000 distinct CDR3 sequences, roughly 40% seen once. This clonotype was observed a handful of times. Its antigen is unidentified. Study-wide findings and caveats: Both an approximately 69% sensitivity and a 72.22% specificity characterized the model's predictions of ophthalmopathy progression.

Sequences were obtained from peripheral blood. The source of this sequence is an adult man with Graves' ophthalmopathy.

The CDR3 loop reads CASSQDPWVDNQPQHF. In nucleotides, the CDR3 is TGCGCCAGCAGCCAAGATCCATGGGTGGACAATCAGCCCCAGCATTTT. The genes are TRBV4-3 and TRBJ1-5; D uncertain. CDR1 is LGHNA, CDR2 YSLEER, per germline. Trimming removed 0 bases from V and 3 bases from J, with 12 bases in between. The CDR3 length is 16 residues.